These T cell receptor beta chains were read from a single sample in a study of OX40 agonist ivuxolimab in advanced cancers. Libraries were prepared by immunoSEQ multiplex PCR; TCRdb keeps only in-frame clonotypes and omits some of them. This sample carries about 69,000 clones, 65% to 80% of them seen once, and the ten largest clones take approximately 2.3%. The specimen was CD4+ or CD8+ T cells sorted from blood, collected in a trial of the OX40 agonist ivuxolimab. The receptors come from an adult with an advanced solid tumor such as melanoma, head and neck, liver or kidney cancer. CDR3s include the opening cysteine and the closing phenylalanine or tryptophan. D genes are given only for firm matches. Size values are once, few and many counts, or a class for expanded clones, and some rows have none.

CASSLGPTSRGPSYEQYF | TGTGCCAGCAGCTTAGGGCCGACTAGCCGAGGGCCCTCCTACGAGCAGTACTTC | NA | TRBJ2-7 | TRBV7-6 | TRBD2
CASSQTSGSYNEQFF | TGTGCCAGCAGCCAAACTAGCGGGAGCTACAATGAGCAGTTCTTC | NA | TRBJ2-1 | TRBV14 | TRBD2
CASSYERRGLDPQHF | TGTGCCAGCAGTTACGAGCGGAGAGGGTTGGATCCCCAGCATTTT | NA | TRBJ1-5 | TRBV6-5 | NA
CASSTGMNYGYTF | TGTGCCAGCAGTACAGGGATGAACTATGGCTACACCTTC | few | TRBJ1-2 | TRBV28 | NA
CSASTSDTQYF | TGCAGTGCTTCGACCTCAGATACGCAGTATTTT | NA | TRBJ2-3 | TRBV20-1 | NA
CASSLGSSSYNEQFF | TGTGCCAGCAGCTTAGGGAGTTCGTCCTACAATGAGCAGTTCTTC | NA | TRBJ2-1 | TRBV7-8 | NA
CASSDSSGSHTDTQYF | TGTGCCAGCAGTGACTCATCCGGGTCCCACACAGATACGCAGTATTTT | NA | TRBJ2-3 | TRBV6-4 | NA
CASGLAIGQPQHF | TGTGCCAGCGGATTGGCTATAGGTCAGCCCCAGCATTTT | once | TRBJ1-5 | TRBV27 | NA
CASSLEGDTQYF | TGTGCCAGCAGCTTAGAAGGGGATACGCAGTATTTT | once | TRBJ2-3 | TRBV7-9 | NA
CASFAGSSGSKDEQFF | TGCGCCAGTTTTGCGGGTTCTAGCGGGAGTAAGGATGAGCAGTTCTTC | few | TRBJ2-1 | TRBV5-1 | TRBD2
CASGKGRAGGKTQYF | TGTGCCAGCGGGAAAGGGCGAGCGGGAGGGAAGACCCAGTACTTC | once | TRBJ2-5 | TRBV28 | TRBD2
CASSAPGANVLTF | TGTGCCAGCAGCGCCCCTGGGGCCAACGTCCTGACTTTC | NA | TRBJ2-6 | TRBV9 | NA
CASSLPGANVLTF | TGTGCTAGCAGCTTACCTGGGGCCAACGTCCTGACTTTC | NA | TRBJ2-6 | TRBV7-7 | NA
CASSLPTGHDEQYF | TGCGCCAGCAGCCTACCCACAGGGCACGACGAGCAGTACTTC | NA | TRBJ2-7 | TRBV5-1 | NA
CATRAGTGMGNTEAFF | TGTGCCACCAGAGCTGGGACAGGGATGGGGAACACTGAAGCTTTCTTT | once | TRBJ1-1 | TRBV28 | TRBD1
CASWAGPKNIQYF | TGTGCCAGCTGGGCGGGCCCCAAAAACATTCAGTACTTC | NA | TRBJ2-4 | TRBV19 | NA
CASSLGGKMAEAFF | TGTGCCAGCAGCTTGGGGGGAAAAATGGCTGAAGCTTTCTTT | few | TRBJ1-1 | TRBV5-6 | NA
CASNRDISGNTIYF | TGTGCCAGCAACCGGGACATCTCTGGAAACACCATATATTTT | NA | TRBJ1-3 | TRBV2 | NA
CATSGTRSYNEQFF | TGTGCCACCAGCGGGACTCGGTCTTACAATGAGCAGTTCTTC | NA | TRBJ2-1 | TRBV15 | NA
CAWSYQTGGASNEQFF | TGTGCCTGGAGTTACCAGACAGGGGGCGCGAGCAATGAGCAGTTCTTC | NA | TRBJ2-1 | TRBV30 | TRBD1
CAWSTGENSNQPQHF | TGTGCCTGGAGTACGGGGGAGAATAGCAATCAGCCCCAGCATTTT | few | TRBJ1-5 | TRBV30 | NA
CASSLRSSTDTQYF | TGTGCCAGCAGCTTGAGGTCTAGCACAGATACGCAGTATTTT | once | TRBJ2-3 | TRBV7-3 | NA
CASSGMTNRGNTQYF | TGTGCCAGCAGTGGAATGACGAACAGGGGGAATACGCAGTATTTT | NA | TRBJ2-3 | TRBV2 | TRBD1
CASSPFPGGMTEAFF | TGTGCCAGCAGCCCTTTCCCGGGGGGGATGACTGAAGCTTTCTTT | NA | TRBJ1-1 | TRBV11-2 | NA
CASSTGGRGYTF | TGTGCCAGCAGTACAGGGGGCCGAGGCTACACCTTC | NA | TRBJ1-2 | TRBV28 | TRBD1
CSATPGYPYNEQFF | TGCAGCGCCACACCGGGATATCCCTACAATGAGCAGTTCTTC | once | TRBJ2-1 | TRBV29-1 | NA
CASRSWQGGTEAFF | TGTGCCAGCAGGAGTTGGCAGGGCGGCACTGAAGCTTTCTTT | NA | TRBJ1-1 | TRBV6-1 | NA
CIGHTNTEAFF | TGCATTGGACATACGAACACTGAAGCTTTCTTT | few | TRBJ1-1 | TRBV20-1 | NA
CASSQSREGRVAGELFF | TGCGCCAGCAGCCAAAGCCGGGAGGGTCGGGTCGCCGGGGAGCTGTTTTTT | NA | TRBJ2-2 | TRBV4-1 | TRBD2
CASRATAQNEKLFF | TGTGCCAGTAGGGCTACAGCACAGAATGAAAAACTGTTTTTT | NA | TRBJ1-4 | TRBV19 | NA
CASSFGWLAGGHGTDTQYF | TGTGCCAGCAGTTTCGGTTGGCTAGCGGGGGGGCACGGGACAGATACGCAGTATTTT | NA | TRBJ2-3 | TRBV28 | TRBD2
CASSPRAGDGTEAFF | TGTGCCAGCTCACCACGGGCAGGGGATGGCACTGAAGCTTTCTTT | NA | TRBJ1-1 | TRBV18 | NA
CASSPRDRASTGELFF | TGTGCCAGCTCACCTCGGGACAGGGCGAGCACCGGGGAGCTGTTTTTT | NA | TRBJ2-2 | TRBV18 | TRBD1
CASSLTTGATGAYEQYF | TGTGCCAGCAGTTTAACTACAGGGGCTACGGGAGCCTACGAGCAGTACTTC | NA | TRBJ2-7 | TRBV27 | NA
CASSPRSFSRVGGLTDTQYF | TGCGCCAGCAGCCCCAGGTCCTTCTCCAGGGTCGGGGGGTTGACAGATACGCAGTATTTT | NA | TRBJ2-3 | TRBV5-1 | TRBD2
CAWSPDTDTQYF | TGTGCCTGGAGTCCGGACACAGATACGCAGTATTTT | NA | TRBJ2-3 | TRBV30 | NA
CATKPGTGHYEQYF | TGTGCCACCAAACCCGGGACAGGGCACTACGAGCAGTACTTC | NA | TRBJ2-7 | TRBV15 | TRBD1
CASSSPDRGDTEAFF | TGCGCCAGCAGCTCTCCTGACAGGGGAGACACTGAAGCTTTCTTT | NA | TRBJ1-1 | TRBV5-1 | TRBD1
CASSQQGNTGELFF | TGTGCCAGCAGTCAACAGGGGAACACCGGGGAGCTGTTTTTT | NA | TRBJ2-2 | TRBV25-1 | NA
CASSTDRSGSYEQYF | TGCGCCAGCAGTACGGACAGGTCAGGCTCCTACGAGCAGTACTTC | NA | TRBJ2-7 | TRBV10-1 | TRBD1
CASSQQAYEQYF | TGTGCCAGCAGCCAACAGGCTTACGAGCAGTACTTC | NA | TRBJ2-7 | TRBV14 | NA
CASSPGTDSYEQYF | TGTGCCAGCAGCCCCGGGACAGACTCCTACGAGCAGTACTTC | NA | TRBJ2-7 | TRBV9 | TRBD1
CASSRGLAAVQYF | TGTGCCAGTAGTAGGGGACTAGCGGCAGTTCAGTACTTC | once | TRBJ2-4 | TRBV19 | TRBD2
CASSSGSRQETQYF | TGTGCCAGCAGCTCCGGTTCGCGGCAAGAGACCCAGTACTTC | NA | TRBJ2-5 | TRBV5-4 | NA
CASAGMGNEKLFF | TGTGCCAGTGCAGGGATGGGTAATGAAAAACTGTTTTTT | NA | TRBJ1-4 | TRBV19 | NA
CASSETGGRPNEQFF | TGTGCCAGCAGTGAAACAGGGGGACGGCCAAATGAGCAGTTCTTC | few | TRBJ2-1 | TRBV25-1 | TRBD1
CASSYRGLPLHF | TGTGCCAGCAGTTACAGAGGTCTACCCCTCCACTTT | NA | TRBJ1-6 | TRBV6-5 | NA
CASSPLQGKREKLFF | TGTGCCAGTAGTCCATTACAGGGGAAGCGCGAAAAACTGTTTTTT | NA | TRBJ1-4 | TRBV19 | TRBD1
CASSPSTANTGELFF | TGTGCCAGCTCACCGTCGACGGCGAACACCGGGGAGCTGTTTTTT | once | TRBJ2-2 | TRBV18 | NA
CATSQGRLDTQYF | TGTGCCACCAGCCAGGGGCGATTAGATACGCAGTATTTT | NA | TRBJ2-3 | TRBV15 | NA
CASRAQGTDYGYTF | TGTGCCAGCAGGGCACAGGGTACCGACTATGGCTACACCTTC | NA | TRBJ1-2 | TRBV2 | NA
CASSRDGNSPLHF | TGTGCCAGCAGTAGGGACGGGAATTCACCCCTCCACTTT | NA | TRBJ1-6 | TRBV2 | NA
CASSGGKGASTDTQYF | TGTGCCAGCAGTGGAGGGAAAGGGGCTAGCACAGATACGCAGTATTTT | once | TRBJ2-3 | TRBV2 | NA
CAWRATVFNSPLHF | TGTGCCTGGAGGGCGACAGTTTTTAATTCACCCCTCCACTTT | NA | TRBJ1-6 | TRBV30 | NA
CASTHGLAANTGELFF | TGTGCCAGTACCCACGGACTAGCGGCGAACACCGGGGAGCTGTTTTTT | NA | TRBJ2-2 | TRBV19 | TRBD2
CAWSSGGVWDTEAFF | TGTGCCTGGAGTTCCGGGGGGGTGTGGGACACTGAAGCTTTCTTT | NA | TRBJ1-1 | TRBV30 | NA
CAWSVQGETQYF | TGTGCCTGGAGTGTACAGGGGGAGACCCAGTACTTC | NA | TRBJ2-5 | TRBV30 | TRBD1
CASCGDTNYGYTF | TGTGCCAGCTGTGGGGATACTAACTATGGCTACACCTTC | NA | TRBJ1-2 | TRBV6-1 | NA
CASSPYRDRGRLHEQYF | TGTGCCAGCAGCCCTTACCGGGACAGGGGGCGCTTGCACGAGCAGTACTTC | NA | TRBJ2-7 | TRBV13 | TRBD1